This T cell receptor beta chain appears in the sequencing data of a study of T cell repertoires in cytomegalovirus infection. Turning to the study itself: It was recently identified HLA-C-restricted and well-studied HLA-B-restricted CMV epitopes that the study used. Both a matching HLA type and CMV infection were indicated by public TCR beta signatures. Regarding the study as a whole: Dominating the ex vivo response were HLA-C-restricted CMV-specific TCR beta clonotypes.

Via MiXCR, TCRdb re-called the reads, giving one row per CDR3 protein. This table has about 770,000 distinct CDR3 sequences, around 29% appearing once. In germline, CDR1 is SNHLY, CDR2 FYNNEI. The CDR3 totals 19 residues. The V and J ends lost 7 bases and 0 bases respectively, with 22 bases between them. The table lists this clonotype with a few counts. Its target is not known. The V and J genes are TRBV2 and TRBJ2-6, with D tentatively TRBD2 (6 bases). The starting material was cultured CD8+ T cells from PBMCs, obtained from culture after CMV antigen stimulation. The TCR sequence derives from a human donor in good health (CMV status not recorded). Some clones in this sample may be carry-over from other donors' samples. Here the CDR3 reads CASTLEGPGRLSGANVLTF. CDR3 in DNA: TGTGCCAGCACGCTGGAGGGCCCGGGCCGGCTCTCTGGGGCCAACGTCCTGACTTTC. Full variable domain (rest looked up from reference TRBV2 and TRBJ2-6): EPEVTQTPSHQVTQMGQEVILRCVPISNHLYFYWYRQILGQKVEFLVSFYNNEISEKSEIFDDQFSVERPDGSNFTLKIRSTKLEDSAMYFCASTLEGPGRLSGANVLTFGAGSRLTVL.